This is a list of T cell receptor beta chains from one sample in a study of cytomegalovirus exposure and HLA in healthy donors. Here immunoSEQ multiplex PCR was the method, and the copy in TCRdb shows in-frame clones only, minus some. In the table there are approximately 200,000 clones, about 91% of which are singletons. Sequencing was done on a sample of PBMCs. The receptors stem from a woman younger than 35 in good health and CMV-seronegative. The CDR3 runs from the conserved cysteine through the conserved F or W. A D gene is named only where the DNA matches it firmly. Some rows have no size entry. The others give once, few or many, or a class for an expanded clone.

>15|TRBD1|-|TRBJ2-7|TRBV15
CATSRGENRGIEQYF
TGTGCCACCAGCAGAGGCGAAAACAGGGGAATCGAGCAGTACTTC
>15|TRBD1|-|TRBJ2-1|TRBV28
CASKVTGTGVHEQFF
TGTGCCAGCAAGGTTACCGGGACAGGGGTCCATGAGCAGTTCTTC
>14|TRBD1|-|TRBJ2-7|TRBV11-2
CASSSGQGAYEQYF
TGTGCCAGCAGCTCCGGACAGGGAGCCTACGAGCAGTACTTC
>17|-|-|TRBJ2-7|TRBV28
CASSFSLRRGPSYEQYF
TGTGCCAGCAGTTTTTCCCTCCGGCGGGGCCCCTCCTACGAGCAGTACTTC
>14|TRBD1|-|TRBJ2-3|TRBV6-1
CASSVDRGTDTQYF
TGTGCCAGCAGTGTGGACAGGGGGACAGATACGCAGTATTTT
>13|-|-|TRBJ2-1|TRBV27
CASSFPPSSEQFF
TGTGCCAGCAGTTTCCCACCTAGCAGCGAGCAGTTCTTC
>13|-|-|TRBJ2-7|TRBV29-1
CSGGGGSSYEQYF
TGCAGCGGAGGAGGGGGCAGCTCCTACGAGCAGTACTTC
>16|-|-|TRBJ1-2|TRBV30
CAWEALKRHANYGYTF
TGTGCCTGGGAGGCCTTAAAAAGGCACGCTAACTATGGCTACACCTTC
>14|-|once|TRBJ1-2|TRBV28
CASSLSHRDLEVTF
TGTGCCAGCAGTTTGTCCCACAGGGATCTTGAAGTGACCTTC
>14|TRBD2|-|TRBJ2-7|TRBV5-1
CASSLAGGSYEQYF
TGCGCCAGCAGCTTGGCGGGGGGCTCCTACGAGCAGTACTTC
>17|TRBD2|-|TRBJ2-1|TRBV13
CASSWGLAGESYNEQFF
TGTGCCAGCAGCTGGGGACTAGCGGGAGAGTCCTACAATGAGCAGTTCTTC
>15|TRBD2|-|TRBJ2-7|TRBV6-1
CASSERASGSYEQYF
TGTGCCAGCAGTGAACGGGCTAGCGGGAGCTACGAGCAGTACTTC
>16|-|few|TRBJ2-1|TRBV28
CASSFLAVFRYNEQFF
TGTGCCAGCAGTTTTCTTGCGGTGTTTCGCTACAATGAGCAGTTCTTC
>13|TRBD2|-|TRBJ2-7|TRBV6-1
CASRELASYEQYF
TGTGCCAGCCGGGAACTAGCGTCCTACGAGCAGTACTTC
>15|-|-|TRBJ2-7|TRBV18
CASSPAQGRAYEQYF
TGTGCCAGCTCACCAGCGCAGGGGCGGGCCTACGAGCAGTACTTC
>12|-|-|TRBJ2-7|TRBV14
CASQGSSYEQYF
TGTGCCAGCCAGGGGTCCTCCTACGAGCAGTACTTC
>20|-|-|TRBJ2-3|TRBV18
CASSPIARRGFAGSTDTQYF
TGTGCCAGCTCACCGATAGCGAGACGAGGGTTCGCTGGAAGCACAGATACGCAGTATTTT
>18|TRBD2|-|TRBJ2-3|TRBV10-1
CASSVTSVDLFSTDTQYF
TGCGCCAGCAGCGTGACTAGCGTCGACTTATTTAGCACAGATACGCAGTATTTT